A single sample is the source of the 14 T cell receptor beta chains below, sequenced in a study of cytomegalovirus exposure and HLA in healthy donors. Vbeta (60) and Jbeta (13) primers were used in the PCR. TCRdb keeps only in-frame clones here, not all; method: immunoSEQ multiplex PCR. The data hold 85,000 to 110,000 clones, with 60% to 70% observed a single time. The sample consisted of PBMCs. The origin of the receptors is a woman aged 45 to 65 in good health and CMV-seronegative.

The V gene is TRBV5-4, the J gene TRBJ2-7; tentatively, D is TRBD2 (5 bases). Germline values: CDR1 SGHNT, CDR2 YYREEE (reference sequence). V lost 4 bases to trimming and J lost 3 bases, with 8 bases between them. This CDR3 comprises 12 residues. CDR3 DNA: TGTGCCAGCAGCCCGAGCGGCTACGAGCAGTACTTC. Translated: CASSPSGYEQYF.

The gene calls are TRBV7-8 and TRBJ1-2; TRBD1 matches at 9 bases. V gave up 5 bases and J gave up 4 bases; unmatched junction bases: 8. This CDR3 has 15 amino acids. In germline, CDR1 is SGHVS, CDR2 FQNEAQ. The CDR3: CASSPGTGYAYGYTF. The DNA of the CDR3 is TGTGCCAGCAGCCCCGGGACAGGGTATGCCTATGGCTACACCTTC.

The chain uses TRBV6-1 and TRBJ2-1; TRBD2 matches 10 bases. The CDR3 runs to 14 residues. Germline V gives CDR1 MNHNS, CDR2 SASEGT. V trimming: 7 bases; J trimming: 9 bases; junction bases outside the gene matches: 9. In nucleotides, the CDR3 is TGTGCCAGCACCTCACCGCTAGCGGGAGCTGAGCAGTTCTTC. As protein: CASTSPLAGAEQFF.

This clone was seen a handful of times. V usage is TRBV7-6 and J usage is TRBJ1-5; D not resolved. This CDR3 is built from 13 residues. The germline CDR1 and CDR2 sequences are SGHVS and FNYEAQ. Trimming took 5 bases from V and 5 from J, leaving 10 bases between them. CDR3 DNA: TGTGCCAGCAGCCCCCGTCTTGATCAGCCCCAGCATTTT. Protein product: CASSPRLDQPQHF.

This chain links TRBV11-3 with TRBJ2-5; 13 bases agree with TRBD2. There are 17 residues in the CDR3. Unmatched junction bases numbered 8, after V lost 4 bases and J lost 3 bases. Germline-derived CDR1 and CDR2 are SGHNT and YENEEA. CDR3 amino acids: CASSSTGTSGAKETQYF. CDR3 coding DNA: TGTGCCAGCAGCTCGACCGGGACTAGCGGGGCGAAAGAGACCCAGTACTTC.

The chain recombines TRBV14 with TRBJ1-2; 7 bases fit TRBD1. J was trimmed by 3 bases and V by 6 bases; bases with no gene match: 7. Germline assignment: CDR1 SGHDN and CDR2 FVKESK. This CDR3 has 14 amino acids. CDR3 DNA sequence: TGTGCCAGCAGTCTCGGGCAGGGGGACTATGGCTACACCTTC. Its translation: CASSLGQGDYGYTF.

With respect to this clone: Mismatch with germline at one junction end may stem from a read error. V and J are TRBV10-2 and TRBJ1-1; 7 bases line up with TRBD1. The CDR3 contains 16 residues. Germline V lookup: CDR1 WSHSY, CDR2 SAAADI. The CDR3 DNA is TGCGCCGGCAGGACTCAGGGGGGACATGGGAACACTGAAGCTTTCTTT. Translating gives CAGRTQGGHGNTEAFF.

The chain employs TRBV28 and TRBJ1-2; TRBD1 matches at 8 bases. Trimming took 5 bases from V and 8 from J; bases not matched to a gene: 10. The CDR3 sequence is 14 residues long. Per the germline V gene, CDR1 is MDHEN and CDR2 is SYDVKM. CDR3 sequence (DNA): TGTGCCAGCAGTCCAGGGGGCGTAATGGAAGGCTACACCTTC. It specifies CASSPGGVMEGYTF.

In DNA form, the CDR3 reads TGTGCCAGCAGTTCTGTCCCGGGGGCTGGAAACACCATATATTTT. As protein: CASSSVPGAGNTIYF. V gene TRBV7-8 combines with J gene TRBJ1-3, with a weak D call TRBD1 (5 bases). The length of the CDR3 is 15 residues. V lost 6 bases and J lost 2, with 14 bases in between. Germline CDR1 and CDR2: SGHVS and FQNEAQ.

This clone was seen only a few times. The chain has TRBV4-2 and TRBJ1-1, with 8 bases matching TRBD1. With V trimmed by 2 bases and J by 4 bases, 30 bases remained unmatched. This CDR3 has 23 residues. Germline CDR1 reads LGHNA; CDR2 reads YNFKEQ. CDR3 DNA sequence: TGTGCCAGCAGCCAACCCCTGGGGGGGGGCGCCCAGGGGGCGCGTTCGATGGGCACTGAAGCTTTCTTT. It yields the protein CASSQPLGGGAQGARSMGTEAFF.

The gene calls are TRBV7-9 and TRBJ2-7; 8 bases are shared with TRBD2. CDR1 is SEHNR and CDR2 is FQNEAQ in the germline V gene (reference sequence). After removal of 3 bases from V and 6 bases from J, the junction contained 7 bases not matched to a gene. The CDR3 runs 14 residues. CDR3 sequence (DNA): TGTGCCAGCAGCTTTGCGGGAGGCGGCTCCGAGCAGTACTTC. Translation gives CASSFAGGGSEQYF.

This chain connects TRBV9 to TRBJ2-7; TRBD2 aligns across 12 bases. The CDR3 spans 15 residues. From germline, CDR1 is SGDLS and CDR2 YYNGEE. V lost 0 bases and J lost 7; bases outside the gene matches: 5. This CDR3 is CASSVDLAGGREQYF. The CDR3 nucleotides are TGTGCCAGCAGCGTAGATCTAGCGGGAGGGCGTGAGCAGTACTTC.

The chain combines TRBV29-1 with TRBJ2-1; the match to TRBD2 covers 14 bases. Per the germline V gene, CDR1 is SQVTM and CDR2 is ANQGSEA. The CDR3 sequence is 16 residues long. V was clipped by 6 bases and J by 5 bases; unmatched bases: 9. The CDR3: CSVEGLAGVSNNEQFF. The CDR3 DNA is TGCAGCGTAGAGGGACTAGCGGGAGTTTCGAACAATGAGCAGTTCTTC.

V is TRBV7-9 and J is TRBJ2-1; TRBD2 matches at 11 bases. The length of the CDR3 is 19 residues. The germline V gene encodes CDR1 SEHNR and CDR2 FQNEAQ (reference sequence). V was clipped by 1 base and J by 2 bases; unmatched bases: 10. Written as DNA, the CDR3 is TGTGCCAGCAGCTTAGGTGTAACAAGGGGACTAGCGGCCTACAATGAGCAGTTCTTC. Its protein is CASSLGVTRGLAAYNEQFF.